This entry lists 32 T cell receptor beta chains sequenced from one sample in a study of CD8+CD57+ T cells in acquired aplastic anemia (dated by TCRdb to 2016 to 2019). Sequencing was performed on an Illumina HiSeq 2000. Genomic DNA was used as template for profiling of TCR beta VDJ combinations and CDR3 sequences. The public reads were reanalyzed by TCRdb: fastp trimming at Q25, MiXCR alignment, in-frame beta chains only. CDR3 protein sequences are deduplicated, and each keeps its most common genes and DNA. Present in this sample are over 200,000 distinct CDR3 sequences, under 65% of which were seen just once. The ten biggest clones cover around 32% of the sample. Sequencing input: sorted CD4+, CD8+, or CD8+CD57+ T cells (not recorded which) from PBMCs. Receptor source: a human donor in good health.

This clonotype has at least ten counts. CDR3 sequence (DNA): TGTGCCAGCCAAGGCTACCGGGACAGGGGCAACGAGCAGTACTTC. It yields the protein CASQGYRDRGNEQYF. The chain employs TRBV2 and TRBJ2-7, with 10 positions matching TRBD1. This CDR3 contains 15 residues. J lost 5 bases, V lost 8 bases, and 12 bases had no gene match. Germline V gene lookup returns CDR1 SNHLY and CDR2 FYNNEI. The variable domain in full, with the rest retrieved from reference TRBV2 and TRBJ2-7, is EPEVTQTPSHQVTQMGQEVILRCVPISNHLYFYWYRQILGQKVEFLVSFYNNEISEKSEIFDDQFSVERPDGSNFTLKIRSTKLEDSAMYFCASQGYRDRGNEQYFGPGTRLTVT.

This clonotype has at least ten counts. The J gene is TRBJ2-2, the V gene TRBV12-3 or TRBV12-4; tentative D call: TRBD2 (6 bases). The CDR3 has 14 amino acids. Trimming removed 3 bases at V and 4 bases at J, with 9 bases between. The CDR3 bases are TGTGCCAGCAGTTTCGGGGGTATCACCGGGGAGCTGTTTTTT. Its translation is CASSFGGITGELFF.

The chain joins TRBV12-3 or TRBV12-4 to TRBJ1-4; the match to TRBD1 covers 8 bases. V dropped 6 bases and J dropped 7; count of bases not matched to a gene: 7. CDR3 size: 14 residues. The CDR3 loop reads CASRLTGVVEKLFF. The CDR3 DNA is TGTGCCAGCAGGTTGACAGGGGTCGTTGAAAAACTGTTTTTT.

The chain carries TRBV9 and TRBJ2-5, with 7 nucleotides matching TRBD1. Trimming cost V 3 bases and J 2 bases; bases outside gene matches: 7. Germline V gene lookup returns CDR1 SGDLS and CDR2 YYNGEE. The CDR3 totals 15 residues. The CDR3 sequence is CASSARDSQQETQYF. As DNA, the CDR3 is TGTGCCAGCAGCGCCCGGGACAGTCAACAAGAGACCCAGTACTTC.

J is TRBJ2-1 and V is TRBV15, with a tentative D call TRBD2 (6 bases). V gave up 1 base and J gave up 9 bases, with 16 bases separating them. The germline V gene encodes CDR1 LNHNV and CDR2 YYDKDF (reference sequence). The CDR3 loop spans 15 amino acids. The CDR3 loop reads CATSRGGTTSFEQFF. CDR3 bases: TGTGCCACCAGCAGAGGCGGGACCACTAGCTTTGAGCAGTTCTTC.

The rearrangement links TRBV7-6 to TRBJ1-1; 11 nucleotides match TRBD1. Trimming removed 2 bases from V and 1 base from J; junction bases left unmatched: 9. There are 18 residues in the CDR3. CDR1 and CDR2 from the germline V gene are SGHVS and FNYEAQ. The CDR3 loop is CASSLLRDRGGRNTEAFF. In DNA form, the CDR3 reads TGTGCCAGCAGCTTACTCCGGGACAGGGGGGGGAGGAACACTGAAGCTTTCTTT.

The V gene is TRBV2, the J gene TRBJ1-2; D is undetermined. V lost 4 bases and J lost 3, with 12 bases in between. Germline CDR1 and CDR2: SNHLY and FYNNEI. CDR3 length equals 14 residues. CDR3 bases: TGTGCCAGCAGTGCCAGAACGGGAGACTATGGCTACACCTTC. Amino acids: CASSARTGDYGYTF.

The sample holds a few counts of this clonotype. The chain couples TRBV5-1 to TRBJ1-4; D may be TRBD1 (6 bases). Per the germline V gene, CDR1 is SGHRS and CDR2 is YFSETQ. Trimming took 4 bases from V and 4 from J, leaving 14 bases between them. The CDR3 has 15 amino acids. Here the CDR3 DNA reads TGCGCCAGCAGCACCACAGGGTCGGGTAATGAAAAACTGTTTTTT. Its protein is CASSTTGSGNEKLFF.

The chain links TRBV20-1 to TRBJ2-2; D could derive from TRBD1 or TRBD2 (5 bases each). The CDR3 loop spans 15 amino acids. The ends were cut back, 6 bases at V and 2 bases at J, with 16 bases in the middle. Per the germline V gene, CDR1 is DFQATT and CDR2 is SNEGSKA (reference sequence). The CDR3 DNA is TGCAGTGCGCGGGTAGGGGTCGGAAACACCGGGGAGCTGTTTTTT. Translation: CSARVGVGNTGELFF.

This clonotype was seen a handful of times. The V and J genes are TRBV20-1 and TRBJ2-7; tentative D call: TRBD1 (6 bases). The CDR3 contains 11 residues. Germline CDR1 DFQATT, CDR2 SNEGSKA (reference sequence). V lost 6 bases and J 5 bases, leaving 11 bases between the germline ends. CDR3 nucleotide sequence: TGCAGTGCCCCAGGGGCTCACGAGCAGTACTTC. Its translation is CSAPGAHEQYF.

The chain carries TRBV7-7 and TRBJ1-5, with a weak D call TRBD1 (5 bases). Trimming pared 6 bases from V and 12 bases from J, leaving 27 bases between. The CDR3 has 16 amino acids. The germline gives CDR1 SSHAT, CDR2 FNYEAQ (reference sequence). The CDR3 DNA reads TGTGCCAGCAGTCAAAAAGGGGTGGAGACGCGTGGGGACCAGCATTTT. Residues: CASSQKGVETRGDQHF.

This chain connects TRBV9 to TRBJ1-1; 8 bases align to TRBD1. V gave up 4 bases and J gave up 1 base; unmatched junction bases: 12. The CDR3 extends over 17 amino acids. The V gene's germline CDR1 is SGDLS and CDR2 YYNGEE. The chain's CDR3 is CASSPRGMDRANTEAFF. The DNA for the CDR3 is TGTGCCAGCAGCCCGAGGGGGATGGACAGGGCGAACACTGAAGCTTTCTTT.

There are many counts of this clonotype. The chain uses TRBV5-6 and TRBJ1-2, with 7 positions matching TRBD1. The junction had 4 bases not matched to a gene; V was cut back by 0 bases and J by 5 bases. Germline loops: CDR1 SGHDT, CDR2 YYEEEE. This CDR3 comprises 14 residues. CDR3 nucleotides: TGTGCCAGCAGCTTGGGGGACAGTCTTTATGGCTACACCTTC. It codes for CASSLGDSLYGYTF.

The chain couples TRBV15 to TRBJ2-3, with D hard to call. The germline CDR1 and CDR2 sequences are LNHNV and YYDKDF (reference sequence). The CDR3 is 14 residues long. V lost 1 base and J lost 4, with 9 bases in between. The CDR3 nucleotides are TGTGCCACCAGCAGAGTGGGTACCGCAGATACGCAGTATTTT. This encodes CATSRVGTADTQYF.

This clonotype was found a few times. The chain couples TRBV29-1 to TRBJ1-2; the D is unclear. V lost 8 bases, J lost 7 bases, and 11 bases lay in between. Germline loops: CDR1 SQVTM, CDR2 ANQGSEA. The CDR3 has 10 amino acids. In DNA form, the CDR3 reads TGCAGCCACGGATTGCCTGGCTACACCTTC. It translates to CSHGLPGYTF. Looking up the rest from reference TRBV29-1 and TRBJ1-2 gives the full variable domain: SAVISQKPSRDICQRGTSLTIQCQVDSQVTMMFWYRQQPGQSLTLIATANQGSEATYESGFVIDKFPISRPNLTFSTLTVSNMSPEDSSIYLCSHGLPGYTFGSGTRLTVV.

The sample holds many counts of this clonotype. The chain recombines TRBV7-9 with TRBJ2-3; 14 nucleotides align to TRBD2. The length of the CDR3 is 19 residues. CDR1 is SEHNR, CDR2 FQNEAQ, per germline (reference sequence). The V gene end was trimmed by 5 bases and the J gene end by 0 bases; junction bases not matched to a gene: 10. CDR3 coding DNA: TGTGCCAGCAGCCCAAGACTAGCGGGGGGGCGAAGAAGCACAGATACGCAGTATTTT. It translates to CASSPRLAGGRRSTDTQYF.

The chain employs TRBV19 and TRBJ2-7; TRBD2 matches at 13 bases. Trimming took 6 bases from V and 2 from J; bases not matched to a gene: 4. The length of the CDR3 is 15 residues. Germline V gene sequence: CDR1 LNHDA, CDR2 SQIVND (reference sequence). In DNA, the CDR3 is TGTGCCAGTAGCTCGACTAGCGGGGGGACCTACGAGCAGTACTTC. Translation gives CASSSTSGGTYEQYF.

This chain links TRBV19 with TRBJ1-5; maybe TRBD1 (6 bases). V dropped 8 bases and J dropped 5 bases, with 13 bases sitting between them. This CDR3 spans 13 amino acids. CDR1 and CDR2 from the germline V gene are LNHDA and SQIVND (reference sequence). The CDR3 region is CASEDRIYQPQHF. The CDR3 bases are TGTGCCAGTGAGGACAGAATTTATCAGCCCCAGCATTTT.

CDR3 sequence reads: CASRIPSAGSNSPLHF. The CDR3 bases are TGTGCCAGTAGAATTCCGTCGGCAGGGAGCAATTCACCCCTCCACTTT. This sequence joins TRBV19 and TRBJ1-6, with D possibly being TRBD1 (5 bases). V lost 6 bases and J lost 7, with 19 bases in between. The germline CDR1 and CDR2 sequences are LNHDA and SQIVND (reference sequence). This CDR3 has 16 amino acids.

The chain couples TRBV29-1 to TRBJ2-7; 10 bases line up with TRBD1. The CDR3 is 15 amino acids. Germline V lookup: CDR1 SQVTM, CDR2 ANQGSEA. The junction had 4 bases not matched to a gene; V was cut back by 0 bases and J by 2 bases. As DNA, the CDR3 is TGCAGCGTTGAAGATCCCGGGACAGGGGCCTACGAGCAGTACTTC. It translates to CSVEDPGTGAYEQYF.

The chain links TRBV24-1 to TRBJ2-3; 8 nucleotides agree with TRBD2. With 7 bases clipped from V and 4 bases from J, the junction kept 6 bases outside the gene matches. The CDR3 consists of 14 residues. Germline CDR1 reads KGHDR; CDR2 reads SFDVKD. For the CDR3, the DNA is TGTGCCACCAGAGGGGAGCGGGAGTCAGATACGCAGTATTTT. It is translated as CATRGERESDTQYF.

This clonotype occurred a few times. This chain links TRBV7-9 with TRBJ2-3, with 11 nucleotides matching TRBD2. In germline, CDR1 is SEHNR, CDR2 FQNEAQ (reference sequence). Germline trimming cut 1 base from V and 6 bases from J; bases unmatched to any gene: 3. This CDR3 has 15 amino acids. The CDR3 coding sequence is TGTGCCAGCAGCTTAGGGGGACTAGCGGTGGATACGCAGTATTTT. This codes for CASSLGGLAVDTQYF. Supplemented by reference TRBV7-9 and TRBJ2-3, the full variable domain reads DTGVSQNPRHKITKRGQNVTFRCDPISEHNRLYWYRQTLGQGPEFLTYFQNEAQLEKSRLLSDRFSAERPKGSFSTLEIQRTEQGDSAMYLCASSLGGLAVDTQYFGPGTRLTVL.

This clonotype was seen ten or more times. The V gene is TRBV30, the J gene TRBJ1-2; D remains ambiguous. The germline CDR1 and CDR2 sequences are GTSNPN and SVGIG (reference sequence). Trimming left V 7 bases short and J 6 bases short, with 9 bases between. This CDR3 contains 10 residues. The DNA for the CDR3 is TGTGCCTCTGACGTAGATGGCTACACCTTC. Protein product: CASDVDGYTF. The variable domain in full, with the rest retrieved from reference TRBV30 and TRBJ1-2, is SQTIHQWPATLVQPVGSPLSLECTVEGTSNPNLYWYRQAAGRGLQLLFYSVGIGQISSEVPQNLSASRPQDRQFILSSKKLLLSDSGFYLCASDVDGYTFGSGTRLTVV.

V and J are TRBV9 and TRBJ2-1; 7 positions match TRBD1. CDR1 and CDR2 (germline): SGDLS, YYNGEE. J was trimmed by 12 bases and V by 4 bases; bases with no gene match: 19. The CDR3 spans 16 residues. CDR3 coding DNA: TGTGCCAGCAGCCCACCTTCGGGACAGAACACAGATACGCAGTTCTTC. It yields the protein CASSPPSGQNTDTQFF.

The CDR3 loop reads CASSPYGGSYNEQFF. As DNA, the CDR3 is TGTGCCAGCAGCCCCTACGGGGGGTCCTACAATGAGCAGTTCTTC. The chain is built from TRBV7-4 and TRBJ2-1, with 7 bases identical to TRBD2. The CDR3 is 15 residues long. V shed 5 bases and J 1 base; nucleotides not matched to a gene: 5. Germline loops: CDR1 SGHVT, CDR2 SQSDAQ. The full variable domain, rest sourced from reference TRBV7-4 and TRBJ2-1, is GAGVSQSPRYKVAKRGRDVALRCDSISGHVTLYWYRQTLGQGSEVLTYSQSDAQRDKSGRPSGRFSAERPERSVSTLKIQRTEQGDSAVYLCASSPYGGSYNEQFFGPGTRLTVL.

Remarks on this clonotype: A read error may explain this, as a much larger clone is one base away. The V and J genes are TRBV12-3 or TRBV12-4 and TRBJ2-7; TRBD1 might be the D (6 bases). V was pared by 6 bases and J by 4 bases, with 19 bases between. The CDR3 sequence is 15 residues long. The CDR3 loop is CASSHIKQGIYEQYF. The CDR3 region has the DNA TGTGCCAGCAGCCACATAAAACAGGGCATTTACGAGCAGTACTTC.

This clonotype has ten or more counts. This chain joins TRBV7-6 and TRBJ2-2; D is possibly TRBD2 (6 bases). The CDR3 loop spans 13 amino acids. V lost 3 bases and J lost 8, with 10 bases in between. In germline, CDR1 is SGHVS, CDR2 FNYEAQ. The CDR3 here is CASSLGGFGELFF. The CDR3 DNA sequence: TGTGCCAGCAGCTTGGGGGGTTTTGGGGAGCTGTTTTTT.

This clonotype was seen once. The chain has TRBV15 and TRBJ2-3; D is unresolved. CDR1 is LNHNV and CDR2 is YYDKDF in the germline V gene (reference sequence). The CDR3 has 12 residues. V was clipped by 2 bases and J by 4 bases, with 4 bases between them. CDR3 sequence (DNA): TGTGCCACCAGCAGAAACGCAGATACGCAGTATTTT. As protein: CATSRNADTQYF.

This clonotype turned up a few times. The V call is TRBV9, the J call TRBJ1-2; D gene unclear. The CDR3 is 13 residues long. The germline gives CDR1 SGDLS, CDR2 YYNGEE. V was clipped by 4 bases and J by 7 bases, with 14 bases between them. CDR3 loop: CASSSSGSSGYTF. The CDR3 region has the DNA TGTGCCAGCAGCTCCAGCGGGAGTAGTGGCTACACCTTC.

This clonotype has a single count. The CDR3: CASSSRRVASGSGEQYF. The CDR3 DNA follows: TGTGCCAGCAGCTCCAGGCGAGTAGCTAGCGGGAGTGGTGAGCAGTACTTC. The chain couples TRBV7-2 to TRBJ2-7; 10 positions match TRBD2. CDR3 length: 17 amino acids. Germline values: CDR1 SGHTA, CDR2 FQGNSA. V shed 4 bases, J shed 7 bases, and the junction held 16 bases outside the gene matches.

CDR3 coding DNA: TGCGCCAGCAGTGAGTCGAACAGGGGGCACGTATACGAGCAGTACTTC. Translation: CASSESNRGHVYEQYF. V usage is TRBV10-1 and J usage is TRBJ2-7; 9 bases agree with TRBD1. The CDR3 runs 16 residues. V shed 0 bases and J 4 bases; nucleotides not matched to a gene: 7. CDR1 WNHNN and CDR2 SYGVQD come from the germline V gene (reference sequence).

V gene TRBV11-2 combines with J gene TRBJ2-3; 10 bases fit TRBD2. CDR1 and CDR2 from the germline V gene are SGHAT and FQNNGV. With 5 bases clipped from V and 3 bases from J, the junction kept 5 bases outside the gene matches. The CDR3 loop spans 15 amino acids. The CDR3 reads CASSQGLAETDTQYF. CDR3 bases: TGTGCCAGCAGCCAAGGACTAGCGGAAACAGATACGCAGTATTTT.